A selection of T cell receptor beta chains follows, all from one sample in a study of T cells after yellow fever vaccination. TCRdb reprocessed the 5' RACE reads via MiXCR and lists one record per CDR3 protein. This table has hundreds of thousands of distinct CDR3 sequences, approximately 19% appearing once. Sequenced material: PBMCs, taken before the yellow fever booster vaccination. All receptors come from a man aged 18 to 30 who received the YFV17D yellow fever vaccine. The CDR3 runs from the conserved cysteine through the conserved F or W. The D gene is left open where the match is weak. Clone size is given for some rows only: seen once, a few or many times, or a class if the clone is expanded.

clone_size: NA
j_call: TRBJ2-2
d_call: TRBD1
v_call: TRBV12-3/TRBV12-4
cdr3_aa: CASIQGAPTGELFF
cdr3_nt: TGTGCCAGCATTCAGGGGGCCCCCACCGGGGAGCTGTTTTTT

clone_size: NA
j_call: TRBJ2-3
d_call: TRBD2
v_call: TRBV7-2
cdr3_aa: CASSQGGRNMHF
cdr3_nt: TGTGCCAGCAGTCAGGGAGGGCGTAATATGCATTTT

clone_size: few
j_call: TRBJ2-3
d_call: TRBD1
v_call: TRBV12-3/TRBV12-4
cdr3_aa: CASSFGTGGDTQYF
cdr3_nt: TGTGCCAGCAGCTTCGGGACAGGGGGAGATACGCAGTATTTT

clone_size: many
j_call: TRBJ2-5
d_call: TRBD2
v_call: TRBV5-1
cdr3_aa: CASSLEGLAEETQYF
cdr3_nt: TGCGCCAGCAGCTTGGAGGGTCTAGCGGAAGAGACCCAGTACTTC

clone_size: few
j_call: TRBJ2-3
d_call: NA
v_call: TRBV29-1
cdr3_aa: CSVDSGALTDTQYF
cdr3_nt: TGCAGCGTTGACAGTGGGGCTTTAACAGATACGCAGTATTTT

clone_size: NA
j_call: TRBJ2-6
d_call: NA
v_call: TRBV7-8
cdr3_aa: CASSLLTVARSGANVLTF
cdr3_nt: TGTGCCAGCAGCCTTCTGACAGTAGCCCGCTCTGGGGCCAACGTCCTGACTTTC

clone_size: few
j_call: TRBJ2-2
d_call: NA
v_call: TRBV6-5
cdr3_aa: CASSYSGELTGELFF
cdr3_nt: TGTGCCAGCAGTTACTCGGGGGAATTGACCGGGGAGCTGTTTTTT

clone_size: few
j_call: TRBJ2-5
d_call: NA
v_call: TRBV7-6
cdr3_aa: CASSYSRGTQETQYF
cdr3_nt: TGTGCCAGCAGCTATTCTCGGGGGACCCAAGAGACCCAGTACTTC

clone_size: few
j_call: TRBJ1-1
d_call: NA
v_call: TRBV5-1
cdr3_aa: CASSLWQGNTEAFF
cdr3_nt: TGCGCCAGCAGCTTGTGGCAGGGGAACACTGAAGCTTTCTTT

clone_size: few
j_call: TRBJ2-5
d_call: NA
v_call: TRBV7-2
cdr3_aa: CASSLGPGPVAAQYF
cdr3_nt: TGTGCCAGCAGCTTAGGTCCCGGCCCAGTGGCGGCCCAGTACTTC

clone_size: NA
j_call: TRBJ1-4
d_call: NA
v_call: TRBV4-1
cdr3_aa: CASSQPFNEKLFF
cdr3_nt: TGCGCCAGCAGCCAACCATTTAATGAAAAACTGTTTTTT

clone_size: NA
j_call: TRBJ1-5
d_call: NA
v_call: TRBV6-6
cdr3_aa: CASTHRDQPQHF
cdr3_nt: TGTGCCAGCACTCACAGGGACCAGCCCCAGCATTTT

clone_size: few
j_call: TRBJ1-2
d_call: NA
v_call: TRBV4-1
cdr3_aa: CASRGFVGPNYGYTF
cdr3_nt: TGCGCCAGCAGAGGGTTTGTTGGCCCGAACTATGGCTACACCTTC

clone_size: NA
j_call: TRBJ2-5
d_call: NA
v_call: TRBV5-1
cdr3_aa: CASSLGRDQETQYF
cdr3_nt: TGCGCCAGCAGCTTGGGACGGGACCAAGAGACCCAGTACTTC

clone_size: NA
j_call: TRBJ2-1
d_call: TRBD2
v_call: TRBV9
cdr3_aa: CASSVGRGGLGNEQFF
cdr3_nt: TGTGCCAGCAGCGTAGGACGGGGGGGCCTGGGAAATGAGCAGTTCTTC

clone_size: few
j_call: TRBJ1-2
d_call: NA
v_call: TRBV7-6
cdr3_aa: CASSLSQAMGYGYTF
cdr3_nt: TGTGCCAGCAGCTTAAGCCAGGCCATGGGGTATGGCTACACCTTC

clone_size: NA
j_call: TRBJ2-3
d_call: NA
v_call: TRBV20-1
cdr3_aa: CSVSPPGTDTQYF
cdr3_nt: TGCAGTGTCTCACCTCCCGGCACAGATACGCAGTATTTT

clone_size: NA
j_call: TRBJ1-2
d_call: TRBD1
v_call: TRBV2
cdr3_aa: CATSFTGVDGYTF
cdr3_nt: TGTGCGACCAGTTTTACAGGGGTGGATGGCTACACCTTC

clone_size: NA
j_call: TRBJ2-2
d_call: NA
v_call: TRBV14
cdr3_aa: CASSQDARLARGTGELFF
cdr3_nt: TGTGCCAGCAGCCAAGATGCGCGACTAGCCAGGGGGACCGGGGAGCTGTTTTTT

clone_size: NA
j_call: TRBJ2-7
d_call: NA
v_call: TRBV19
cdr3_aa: CASSTGTMEQYF
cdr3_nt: TGTGCCAGTAGTACCGGGACGATGGAGCAGTACTTC

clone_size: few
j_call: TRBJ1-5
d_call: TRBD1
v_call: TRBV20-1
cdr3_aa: CSASKTGGGNQPQHF
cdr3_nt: TGCAGTGCTTCGAAGACAGGGGGCGGGAATCAGCCCCAGCATTTT

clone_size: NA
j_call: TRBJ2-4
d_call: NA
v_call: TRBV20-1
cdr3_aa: CSARAIGVPKNIQYF
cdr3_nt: TGCAGTGCTAGAGCGATTGGGGTTCCCAAAAACATTCAGTACTTC

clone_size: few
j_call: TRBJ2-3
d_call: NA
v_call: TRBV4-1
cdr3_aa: CASSQDPQGGTDTQYF
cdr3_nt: TGCGCCAGCAGCCAAGATCCCCAGGGAGGCACAGATACGCAGTATTTT

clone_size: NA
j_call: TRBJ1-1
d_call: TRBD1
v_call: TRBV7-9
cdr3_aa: CASRVQQGMGTEAFF
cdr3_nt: TGTGCCAGCAGAGTCCAACAGGGGATGGGGACTGAAGCTTTCTTT

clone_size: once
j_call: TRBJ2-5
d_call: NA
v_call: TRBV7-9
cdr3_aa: CASSSRRAGARETQHF
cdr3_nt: TGTGCCAGCAGCTCTAGACGGGCGGGGGCGAGGGAGACCCAGCACTTC

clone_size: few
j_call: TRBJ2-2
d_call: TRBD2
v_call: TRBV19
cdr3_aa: CASIPVAGVNTGELFF
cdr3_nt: TGTGCCAGTATTCCTGTAGCGGGGGTGAACACCGGGGAGCTGTTTTTT

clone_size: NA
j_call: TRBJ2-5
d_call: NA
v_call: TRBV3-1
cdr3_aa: CASSQYRGGGGETQYF
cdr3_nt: TGTGCCAGCAGCCAATACCGGGGCGGGGGCGGAGAGACCCAGTACTTC

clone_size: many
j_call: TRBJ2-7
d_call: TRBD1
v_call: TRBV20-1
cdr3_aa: CSATKAGTGGYEQYF
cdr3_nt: TGCAGTGCTACCAAGGCAGGGACAGGGGGTTACGAGCAGTACTTC

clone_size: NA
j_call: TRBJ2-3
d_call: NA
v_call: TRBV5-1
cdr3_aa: CASSLAMGDTQYF
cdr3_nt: TGCGCCAGCAGCTTGGCCATGGGAGATACGCAGTATTTT

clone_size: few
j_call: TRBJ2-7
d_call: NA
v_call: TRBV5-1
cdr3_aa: CASSLQDEQYF
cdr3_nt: TGCGCCAGCAGCTTGCAGGACGAGCAGTACTTC

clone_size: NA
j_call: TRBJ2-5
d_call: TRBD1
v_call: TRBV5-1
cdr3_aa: CASSSGTGGQETQYF
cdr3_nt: TGCGCCAGCAGCTCCGGGACAGGGGGCCAAGAGACCCAGTACTTC

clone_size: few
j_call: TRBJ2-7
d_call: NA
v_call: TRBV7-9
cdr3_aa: CASSLPRRGLSYEQYF
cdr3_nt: TGTGCCAGCAGCCTCCCGCGGAGGGGGCTCTCCTACGAGCAGTACTTC

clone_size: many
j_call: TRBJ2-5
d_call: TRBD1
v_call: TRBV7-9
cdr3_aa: CASSRTGLETQYF
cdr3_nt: TGTGCCAGCAGCCGGACAGGGCTGGAGACCCAGTACTTC

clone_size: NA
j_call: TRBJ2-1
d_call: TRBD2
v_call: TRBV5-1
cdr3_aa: CASSLVGSGSSYNEQFF
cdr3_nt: TGCGCCAGCAGCTTGGTGGGTAGCGGGAGCTCCTACAATGAGCAGTTCTTC

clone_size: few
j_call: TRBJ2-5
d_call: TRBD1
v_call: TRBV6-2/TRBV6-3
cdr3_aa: CASRSGQGLVETQYF
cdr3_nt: TGTGCCAGCAGGTCGGGACAGGGATTAGTAGAGACCCAGTACTTC

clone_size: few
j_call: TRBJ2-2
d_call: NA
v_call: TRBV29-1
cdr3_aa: CSVNRDTGELFF
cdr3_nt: TGCAGCGTCAACAGGGATACCGGGGAGCTGTTTTTT

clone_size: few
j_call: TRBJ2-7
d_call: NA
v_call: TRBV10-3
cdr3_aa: CAIRLGGTASDEQYF
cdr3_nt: TGTGCCATCAGACTTGGGGGGACGGCTTCGGACGAGCAGTACTTC

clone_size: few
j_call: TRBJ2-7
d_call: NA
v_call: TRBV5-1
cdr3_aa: CASSLEGIGPLEQYF
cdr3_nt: TGCGCCAGCAGCTTGGAGGGGATAGGGCCTCTCGAGCAGTACTTC

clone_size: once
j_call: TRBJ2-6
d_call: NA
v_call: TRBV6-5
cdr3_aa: CASSGGWDSSGANVLTF
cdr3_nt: TGTGCCAGCAGTGGAGGGTGGGACAGCTCTGGGGCCAACGTCCTGACTTTC

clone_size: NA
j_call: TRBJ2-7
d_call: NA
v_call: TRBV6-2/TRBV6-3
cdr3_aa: CASKTWKLADPRLEQYF
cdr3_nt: TGTGCCAGCAAAACCTGGAAACTCGCGGACCCGAGGCTGGAGCAGTACTTC